This T cell receptor beta chain was sequenced for a study of T cell responses to AZD1222 COVID-19 vaccine. Findings and caveats of the study: The donors showed a predominance of white British ancestry and of females, with possible underestimation of clonal diversity. Only a handful of people who got AZD1222 tested seropositive at baseline.

Sequencing was performed with immunoSEQ multiplex PCR; in TCRdb, only in-frame clones are kept and a portion is missing. In the table there are approximately 180,000 clones, 88% of which are singletons. Trimming took 1 base from V and 11 from J; bases not matched to a gene: 4. Germline CDR1 is LGHDT and CDR2 is YNNKEL (reference sequence). This CDR3 comprises 14 residues. With regard to this clone: Antigen specificity is unknown.

This receptor was identified in an adult in good health. V usage is TRBV3-1 (or the pseudogene TRBV3-2) and J usage is TRBJ1-6; 8 bases match TRBD1. The sequenced sample was peripheral blood, obtained on day 0 of AZD1222 vaccination. Here the CDR3 DNA reads TGTGCCAGCAGCCAAGTACAGGGGGGAGCACCCCTCCACTTT. It is translated as CASSQVQGGAPLHF.